A single TCR beta chain is shown here with its context. What it binds is not known. The CDR3 sequence is 15 residues long. Per the germline V gene, CDR1 is LGHDT and CDR2 is YNNKEL (reference sequence). V lost 3 bases, J lost 7 bases, and 18 bases lay in between. This sample was included in a study of T-cell memory formation after mild COVID-19. Overall study context: The two donors had largely donor-specific TCR clusters.

Using its own MiXCR run on the 5' RACE reads, TCRdb lists one record per CDR3 protein. The top ten hold around 25% of the sample, which has about 57,000 distinct CDR3 sequences, 12% seen once. General study points: The authors left the SARS-CoV-2 specificity of second-wave clones peaking on day 37 unconfirmed. Day 15 to 85 contractors were CD4/CD8 balanced; later expanders leaned CD4+. Contracting CD4+ clones lay largely in CM and EM, with CD8+ ones residing in EMRA.

The chain recombines TRBV3-1 with TRBJ1-2; weak D call: TRBD1 (5 bases). The sequence was obtained from a young man who had mild COVID-19 (a few samples of this study predate the infection). Cell type and time point are not known. The sequenced sample consisted of PBMCs or a T cell subset sorted from them (not recorded which). CDR3: CASSQGRGVESGYTF. CDR3 nucleotide sequence: TGTGCCAGCAGCCAGGGACGCGGGGTAGAAAGTGGCTACACCTTC.